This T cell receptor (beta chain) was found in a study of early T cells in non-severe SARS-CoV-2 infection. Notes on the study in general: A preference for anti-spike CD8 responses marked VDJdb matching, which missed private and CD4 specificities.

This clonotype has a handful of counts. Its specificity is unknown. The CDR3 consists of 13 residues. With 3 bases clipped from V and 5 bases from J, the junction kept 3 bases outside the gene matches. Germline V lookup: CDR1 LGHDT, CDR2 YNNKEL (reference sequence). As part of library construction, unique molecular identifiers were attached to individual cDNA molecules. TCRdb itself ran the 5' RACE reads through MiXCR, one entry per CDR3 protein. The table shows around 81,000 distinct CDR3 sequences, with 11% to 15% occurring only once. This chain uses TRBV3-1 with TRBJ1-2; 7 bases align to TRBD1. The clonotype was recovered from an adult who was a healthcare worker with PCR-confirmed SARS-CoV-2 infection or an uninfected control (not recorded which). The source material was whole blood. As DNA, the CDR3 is TGTGCCAGCAGCCAGGGACAGCGATATGGCTACACCTTC. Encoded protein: CASSQGQRYGYTF.